The 17 T cell receptor beta chains listed next were all sequenced from one sample in a study of T-cell reconstitution after alpha-beta-depleted transplantation in children. A TCRbeta library incorporating unique molecular identifiers was prepared. TCRdb passed the PCR reads through MiXCR, listing each CDR3 protein once. The sample shows some 550,000 distinct CDR3 sequences, 20% to 25% of them seen only once. The material sequenced was PBMCs, mostly from graft donor cells, taken 360 days after TCRalphabeta/CD19-depleted stem cell transplant. All receptors derive from a boy younger than two who had a stem cell transplant for acute myeloid leukemia, so the T cells may come from the graft donor.

This clonotype came up many times. V usage is TRBV29-1 and J usage is TRBJ2-5; tentative D call: TRBD2 (7 bases). The V gene's germline CDR1 is SQVTM and CDR2 ANQGSEA. CDR3 length: 13 residues. V lost 2 bases and J lost 6, with 13 bases in between. The CDR3 nucleotides are TGCAGCGTTGAATCGGGGGGCTCCCAGACCCAGTACTTC. Translated, it gives CSVESGGSQTQYF.

This clonotype was seen a handful of times. An end of the junction does not agree with germline; a read error may underlie this. V usage is TRBV20-1 and J usage is TRBJ1-2, with a possible D match to TRBD1 (5 bases). The germline CDR1 and CDR2 sequences are DFQATT and SNEGSKA (reference sequence). The CDR3 covers 15 residues. CDR3 bases: TGCAGTGCCAGAGATTGGACAACCTCCAACTATGGCTACACCTTC. This translates into CSARDWTTSNYGYTF.

In the case of this clonotype: A much larger clone differs from this one at a single base, so this may be a read error. Without the conserved terminal phenylalanine or tryptophan, this CDR3 likely stems from a read error. The chain links TRBV7-6 to TRBJ1-1; 10 bases are shared with TRBD1. The CDR3 is 18 residues long. Germline V CDR1 and CDR2: SGHVS, FNYEAQ. V was pared by 1 base and J by 7 bases, with 15 bases of the junction left unmatched. The CDR3 nucleotides read TGTGCCAGCAGCTTAGAGTCGGGACAGGGGCCGCCTGGGGATGAAGCTTTCTGT. Amino acid sequence: CASSLESGQGPPGDEAFC.

The chain links TRBV5-6 to TRBJ2-5, with 7 bases fitting TRBD1. This CDR3 comprises 14 residues. CDR1 is SGHDT, CDR2 YYEEEE, per germline. Losses at the gene ends were 2 bases for V and 5 bases for J; bases not matched to a gene: 6. CDR3 in amino acids: CASSLSTGTETQYF. In DNA, the CDR3 is TGTGCCAGCAGCTTATCGACAGGGACCGAGACCCAGTACTTC.

This clonotype showed up just a few times. The rearrangement links TRBV4-3 to TRBJ2-7; 7 bases line up with TRBD2. Germline-derived CDR1 and CDR2 are LGHNA and YSLEER. After removal of 1 base from V and 6 bases from J, the junction contained 12 bases not matched to a gene. The CDR3 spans 16 residues. CDR3 sequence: CASSQGTSLGNGEQYF. CDR3 DNA sequence: TGCGCCAGCAGCCAAGGGACTAGTTTAGGGAATGGCGAGCAGTACTTC.

This clonotype came up a few times. This chain connects TRBV12-3 or TRBV12-4 to TRBJ2-1, with TRBD1 matching over 8 bases. The CDR3 sequence is 12 residues long. The V and J ends lost 1 base and 13 bases, in that order; junction bases with no gene match: 3. CDR3 in DNA: TGTGCCAGCAGTTTAGGCGACAGGGGCCAGTTCTTC. It specifies CASSLGDRGQFF.

There are a few counts of this clonotype. DNA for the CDR3: TGCAGCGTTGTTGTTCATTGGAACACTGAAGCTTTCTTT. Translation gives CSVVVHWNTEAFF. The rearrangement joins TRBV29-1 to TRBJ1-1; no definite D call. Germline CDR1 reads SQVTM; CDR2 reads ANQGSEA. The V end was cut by 4 bases, the J end by 1 base, with 10 bases between. The CDR3 sequence is 13 residues long.

The gene calls are TRBV4-1 and TRBJ2-1, with 8 bases that match TRBD2. CDR3 length: 17 residues. V was clipped by 4 bases and J by 0 bases; unmatched bases: 8. Germline V lookup: CDR1 MGHRA, CDR2 YSYEKL. The CDR3 reads CASSPGLARSSYNEQFF. DNA for the CDR3: TGCGCCAGCAGCCCAGGACTAGCCCGCAGCTCCTACAATGAGCAGTTCTTC.

In DNA, the CDR3 is TGTGCCAGCAGCTTAGATCACGGAGGGGACATTCAGTACTTC. Its translation: CASSLDHGGDIQYF. This chain uses TRBV11-2 with TRBJ2-4; D perhaps matches TRBD2 (6 bases). Trimming left V 0 bases short and J 8 bases short, with 11 bases between. The CDR3 runs 14 residues. Germline loops: CDR1 SGHAT, CDR2 FQNNGV.

This clonotype was detected once. J is TRBJ1-1 and V is TRBV28; D not resolved. CDR1 and CDR2 (germline): MDHEN, SYDVKM. V lost 6 bases, J lost 5 bases, and 13 bases lay in between. The CDR3 covers 13 residues. The CDR3 sequence is CASRDDLATEAFF. CDR3 DNA: TGTGCCAGCAGGGACGACCTAGCGACTGAAGCTTTCTTT. Supplemented by reference TRBV28 and TRBJ1-1, the full variable domain reads DVKVTQSSRYLVKRTGEKVFLECVQDMDHENMFWYRQDPGLGLRLIYFSYDVKMKEKGDIPEGYSVSREKKERFSLILESASTNQTSMYLCASRDDLATEAFFGQGTRLTVV.

V is TRBV4-1 and J is TRBJ2-5; TRBD1 matches at 10 bases. Germline CDR1 is MGHRA and CDR2 is YSYEKL. V was clipped by 7 bases and J by 5 bases; unmatched bases: 7. The CDR3 covers 14 residues. The CDR3 is CASTGDRGYETQYF. The CDR3 coding sequence is TGCGCCAGCACCGGGGACAGGGGTTACGAGACCCAGTACTTC.

This clonotype was counted a few times. The gene calls are TRBV20-1 and TRBJ2-1, with D perhaps TRBD1 (7 bases). CDR1 and CDR2 from the germline V gene are DFQATT and SNEGSKA (reference sequence). This CDR3 is built from 14 residues. V lost 3 bases to trimming and J lost 9 bases, with 18 bases between them. CDR3 coding DNA: TGCAGTGCTAGGCTCCAGGGGGGAAGTGGTGAGCAGTTCTTC. Translated: CSARLQGGSGEQFF.

This clonotype showed up many times. V usage is TRBV7-6 and J usage is TRBJ2-4; 10 bases line up with TRBD1. The CDR3 covers 16 residues. CDR1 SGHVS and CDR2 FNYEAQ come from the germline V gene. V gave up 0 bases and J gave up 8 bases; unmatched junction bases: 7. The CDR3 region has the DNA TGTGCCAGCAGCTTAGCAGAAGGGACAGGGGAGGACATTCAGTACTTC. It translates to CASSLAEGTGEDIQYF.

The chain employs TRBV18 and TRBJ2-2, with D maybe TRBD1 (6 bases). Germline values: CDR1 KGHSH, CDR2 LQKENI. The germline V and J ends were trimmed by 3 bases and 2 bases, with 10 bases remaining between them. The CDR3 runs 15 residues. For the CDR3, the DNA is TGTGCCAGCTCACCCACAGGGCACAACACCGGGGAGCTGTTTTTT. This translates into CASSPTGHNTGELFF. Variable domain in full (rest from reference TRBV18 and TRBJ2-2): NAGVMQNPRHLVRRRGQEARLRCSPMKGHSHVYWYRQLPEEGLKFMVYLQKENIIDESGMPKERFSAEFPKEGPSILRIQQVVRGDSAAYFCASSPTGHNTGELFFGEGSRLTVL.

Comments on this clonotype: A junction end diverges from the germline sequence, so it may reflect a read error. The genes are TRBV20-1 and TRBJ2-6; a possible D gene is TRBD2 (6 bases). CDR1 is DFQATT and CDR2 is SNEGSKA in the germline V gene (reference sequence). The CDR3 runs 15 residues. CDR3: CSAREGTSGTNVLTF. CDR3 nucleotide sequence: TGCAGTGCTAGAGAAGGGACTTCTGGGACCAACGTCCTGACTTTC.

To note about this clonotype: This may be a read error: a much more frequent sequence differs by one nucleotide. V gene TRBV3-1 combines with J gene TRBJ2-5, with D uncertain. Germline CDR1 LGHDT, CDR2 YNNKEL (reference sequence). The CDR3 has 15 amino acids. CDR3 in DNA: TGTGCCAACAGCCAAGAGTTAACGGCAACGGGGACCCAGTACTTC. Translated: CANSQELTATGTQYF.

V gene TRBV7-3 combines with J gene TRBJ2-1; 9 positions agree with TRBD2. V was pared by 2 bases and J by 7 bases, with 6 bases of the junction left unmatched. Germline V gives CDR1 SGHTA, CDR2 FQGTGA. CDR3 length: 15 amino acids. CDR3 residues: CASSLSPGLANEQFF. The CDR3 DNA follows: TGTGCCAGCAGCTTATCCCCAGGACTAGCGAATGAGCAGTTCTTC.